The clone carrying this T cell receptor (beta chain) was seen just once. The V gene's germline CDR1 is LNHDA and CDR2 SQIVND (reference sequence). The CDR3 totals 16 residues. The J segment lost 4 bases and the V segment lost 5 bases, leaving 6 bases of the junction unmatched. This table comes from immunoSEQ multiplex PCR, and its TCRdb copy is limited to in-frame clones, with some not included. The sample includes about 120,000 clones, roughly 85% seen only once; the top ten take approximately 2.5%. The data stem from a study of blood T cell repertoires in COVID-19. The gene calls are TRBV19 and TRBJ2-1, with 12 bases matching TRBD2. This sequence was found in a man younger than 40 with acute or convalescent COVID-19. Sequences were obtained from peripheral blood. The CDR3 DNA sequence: TGTGCCAGTAGTCAAACACTAGCGGGAGGTTACAATGAGCAGTTCTTC. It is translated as CASSQTLAGGYNEQFF.